This T cell receptor (beta chain) originates from a study of CD8+CD57+ T cells in acquired aplastic anemia. Findings of the study overall: In CD8+ cells, Simpson's diversity showed no significant difference between patients and controls.

For sequencing, patients were chosen who had shown expansion of CD8+CD57+ cells by flow cytometry. Each patient had severe acquired aplastic anemia. The CDR3 is made up of 12 amino acids. V shed 0 bases and J shed 8 bases, with 10 bases lying between them. From germline, CDR1 is SQVTM and CDR2 ANQGSEA. CDR3 and TCR beta VDJ profiling relied on genomic DNA as the template. MiXCR was run by TCRdb on the reads, yielding one entry per CDR3 protein. Here the sample spans some 140,000 distinct CDR3 sequences, about 48% being singletons. This clonotype was seen only once. What it binds is not known. Sequencing input: sorted CD4+, CD8+, or CD8+CD57+ T cells (not recorded which) from PBMCs. The sequence derives from a human donor with aplastic anemia. The chain has TRBV29-1 and TRBJ1-2; D ambiguous. The CDR3 loop is CSVEDGERGYTF. CDR3 nucleotides: TGCAGCGTTGAAGATGGGGAGAGAGGCTACACCTTC.